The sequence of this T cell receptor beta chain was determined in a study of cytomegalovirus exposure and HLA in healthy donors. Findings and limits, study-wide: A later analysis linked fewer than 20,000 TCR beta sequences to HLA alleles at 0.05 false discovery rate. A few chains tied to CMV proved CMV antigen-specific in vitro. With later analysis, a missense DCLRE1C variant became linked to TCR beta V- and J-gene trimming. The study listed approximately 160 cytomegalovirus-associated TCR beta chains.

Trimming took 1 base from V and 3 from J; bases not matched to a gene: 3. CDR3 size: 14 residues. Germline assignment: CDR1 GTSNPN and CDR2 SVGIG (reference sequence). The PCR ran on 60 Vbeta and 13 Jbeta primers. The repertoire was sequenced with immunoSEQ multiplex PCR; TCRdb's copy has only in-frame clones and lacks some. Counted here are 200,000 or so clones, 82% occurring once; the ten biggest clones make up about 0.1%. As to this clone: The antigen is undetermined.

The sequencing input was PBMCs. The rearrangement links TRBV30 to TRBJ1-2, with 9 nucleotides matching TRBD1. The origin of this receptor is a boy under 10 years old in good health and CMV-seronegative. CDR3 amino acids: CAWSAGTGYYGYTF. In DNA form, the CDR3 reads TGTGCCTGGAGTGCCGGGACAGGGTACTATGGCTACACCTTC.